The clone carrying this TCR beta chain was seen a few times. Trimming took 3 bases from V and 3 from J; bases not matched to a gene: 2. The V gene's germline CDR1 is DFQATT and CDR2 SNEGSKA (reference sequence). The CDR3 runs 13 residues. One entry per CDR3 protein results from TCRdb running MiXCR on the RT-PCR reads. The sample lists 65,000 to 80,000 distinct CDR3 sequences, around 27% occurring once. The data are from a study of patients and donors after allogeneic stem cell transplantation. The receptor was isolated from a human donor who was either an allogeneic HSCT recipient or a stem cell or donor lymphocyte infusion donor (not recorded which). It is not recorded whose cells these are; they may come from a transplant donor. Sequencing was carried out using blood, either unsorted or a sorted T cell fraction (not recorded which). This rearrangement joins TRBV20-1 to TRBJ1-1; 9 positions agree with TRBD1. The CDR3 protein is CSASRDRDTEAFF. Written as DNA, the CDR3 is TGCAGTGCTAGTCGGGACAGGGACACTGAAGCTTTCTTT.